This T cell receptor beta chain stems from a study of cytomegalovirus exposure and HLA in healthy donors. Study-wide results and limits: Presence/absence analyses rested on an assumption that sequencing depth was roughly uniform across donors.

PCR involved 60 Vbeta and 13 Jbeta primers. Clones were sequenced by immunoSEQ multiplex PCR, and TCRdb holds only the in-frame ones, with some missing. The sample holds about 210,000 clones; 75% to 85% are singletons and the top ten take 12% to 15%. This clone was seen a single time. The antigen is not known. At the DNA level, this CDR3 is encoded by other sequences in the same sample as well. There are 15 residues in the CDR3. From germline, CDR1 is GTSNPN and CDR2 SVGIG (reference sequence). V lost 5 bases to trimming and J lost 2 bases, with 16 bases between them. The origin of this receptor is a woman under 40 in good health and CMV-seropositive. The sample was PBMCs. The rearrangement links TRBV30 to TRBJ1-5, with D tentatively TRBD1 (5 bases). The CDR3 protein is CAWRQGGMGNQPQHF. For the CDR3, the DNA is TGTGCCTGGCGCCAGGGTGGGATGGGCAATCAGCCCCAGCATTTT.